The clone carrying this TCR beta chain was counted a few times. Its target is not known. These data originate in a study of identical twins. The study's findings and limits: Those out-of-frame alpha sequences shared by twins showed an excess of low generation probability.

TCRdb itself ran the 5' RACE reads through MiXCR, one entry per CDR3 protein. The data show 550,000 to 700,000 distinct CDR3 sequences, less than 25% seen once. The V gene's germline CDR1 is SEHNR and CDR2 FQNEAQ (reference sequence). The CDR3 runs to 9 residues. V was pared by 7 bases and J by 14 bases, with 11 bases between. The same data also contributed to another study, on T cells expressing NK-cell markers.

The sample consisted of PBMCs. The rearrangement links TRBV7-9 to TRBJ1-2; tentative D call: TRBD1 (6 bases). The receptor was derived from a young woman in good health. CDR3 sequence (DNA): TGTGCCAGCACCGGGACACCTACCTTC. Translated, it gives CASTGTPTF.